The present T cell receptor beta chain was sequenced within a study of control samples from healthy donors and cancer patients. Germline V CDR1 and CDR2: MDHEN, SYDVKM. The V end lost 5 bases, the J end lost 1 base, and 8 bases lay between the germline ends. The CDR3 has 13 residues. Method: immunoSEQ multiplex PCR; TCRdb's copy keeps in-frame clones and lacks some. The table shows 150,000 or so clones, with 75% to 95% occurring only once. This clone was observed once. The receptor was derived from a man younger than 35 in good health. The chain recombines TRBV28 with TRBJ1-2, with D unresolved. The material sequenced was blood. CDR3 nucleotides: TGTGCCAGCAGTGGTTCAGATAACTATGGCTACACCTTC. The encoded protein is CASSGSDNYGYTF.